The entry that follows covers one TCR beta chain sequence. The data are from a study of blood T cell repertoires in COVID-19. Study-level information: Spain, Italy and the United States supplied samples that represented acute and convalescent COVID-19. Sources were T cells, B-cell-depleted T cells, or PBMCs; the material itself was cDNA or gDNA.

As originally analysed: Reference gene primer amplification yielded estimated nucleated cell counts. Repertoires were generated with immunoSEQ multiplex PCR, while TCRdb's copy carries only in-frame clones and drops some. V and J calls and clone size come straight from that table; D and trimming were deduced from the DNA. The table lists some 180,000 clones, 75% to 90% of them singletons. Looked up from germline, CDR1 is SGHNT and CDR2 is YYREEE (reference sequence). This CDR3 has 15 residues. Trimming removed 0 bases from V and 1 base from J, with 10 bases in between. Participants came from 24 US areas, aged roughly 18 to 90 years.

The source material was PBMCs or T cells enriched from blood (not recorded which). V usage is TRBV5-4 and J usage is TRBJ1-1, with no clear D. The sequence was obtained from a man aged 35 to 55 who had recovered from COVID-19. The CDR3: CASSLVRTANTEAFF. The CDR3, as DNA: TGTGCCAGCAGCTTGGTAAGAACAGCGAACACTGAAGCTTTCTTT.